This TCR beta chain is drawn from a study of beta chain features in type 1 diabetes. About the research overall: Age and gender were similar between patients and healthy donors, as were cell yields. Study outcomes and limitations: Among type 1 diabetes patients, VDJ junctions had fewer insertions and more deletions.

This clone was recorded a few times. Its antigen is unknown. Germline V gene lookup returns CDR1 SGHRS and CDR2 YFSETQ. This CDR3 has 15 residues. J lost 6 bases, V lost 0 bases, and 3 bases had no gene match. CD45RO/CCR7/CD25/CD127/CD95/CD27 sorting isolated CD4+ naive, central memory, regulatory and stem cell-like memory cells. Populations obtained by sorting all exceeded 95% purity. The whole isolated RNA underwent reverse transcription, so sequencing captured expressed TCRB transcripts. TCRdb keeps only in-frame clones here, not all; method: immunoSEQ multiplex PCR. The table has about 320,000 clones, around 13% seen once.

What was sequenced was central memory CD4+ T cells from blood. The TCR comes from a young man in good health. The chain joins TRBV5-1 to TRBJ2-2; TRBD2 matches at 9 bases. DNA for the CDR3: TGCGCCAGCAGCTTGGGCGGGAGGGCCGCCGGGGAGCTGTTTTTT. Protein product: CASSLGGRAAGELFF. Variable domain in full (rest from reference TRBV5-1 and TRBJ2-2): KAGVTQTPRYLIKTRGQQVTLSCSPISGHRSVSWYQQTPGQGLQFLFEYFSETQRNKGNFPGRFSGRQFSNSRSEMNVSTLELGDSALYLCASSLGGRAAGELFFGEGSRLTVL.